The clone carrying this TCR beta chain was counted once. Its cognate antigen is unknown. Germline CDR1 reads SQVTM; CDR2 reads ANQGSEA. The V end lost 5 bases, the J end lost 2 bases, and 13 bases lay between the germline ends. The length of the CDR3 is 13 residues. The data stem from a study of cytomegalovirus exposure and HLA in healthy donors. Findings and limits, study-wide: In the 120 or so validation repertoires, approximately 94% of cluster scores exceeded 0, per a later analysis. It was reported that the classifier diagnosed cytomegalovirus status with high specificity and sensitivity in both the original and validation cohorts.

Produced via immunoSEQ multiplex PCR; TCRdb's table is partial and in-frame only. Seen here are over 200,000 clones, around 90% observed once, and the top ten hold about 2.7%. The TCR was taken from a young woman in good health and CMV-seronegative. The sequenced sample consisted of PBMCs. The chain employs TRBV29-1 and TRBJ2-7, with a tentative D call TRBD1 (5 bases). CDR3 DNA sequence: TGCAGCGTTCTGGACAAGTTGGCCTACGAGCAGTACTTC. Amino acid sequence: CSVLDKLAYEQYF.